One and the same sample provided the 27 T cell receptor beta chains below, sequenced in a study of cytomegalovirus exposure and HLA in healthy donors. TCRdb's table, derived via immunoSEQ multiplex PCR, lists solely in-frame clones and lacks some. The sample holds under 200,000 clones, roughly nine tenths seen once. The sequenced sample was PBMCs. The source is a man aged 18 to 30 in good health and CMV-seropositive.

J is TRBJ2-1 and V is TRBV5-6; TRBD2 matches 8 bases. With V trimmed by 0 bases and J by 14 bases, 10 bases remained unmatched. CDR1 and CDR2 (germline): SGHDT, YYEEEE. The CDR3 contains 14 residues. CDR3 DNA: TGTGCCAGCAGCTTGGCCCGGGGGCAGCGGGGGAAGTTCTTC. Its translation is CASSLARGQRGKFF.

V gene TRBV5-4 combines with J gene TRBJ2-2; the match to TRBD2 covers 10 bases. Germline CDR1 is SGHNT and CDR2 is YYREEE (reference sequence). Trimming at V came to 1 base and at J to 3 bases, leaving 12 bases not matched to a gene. This CDR3 contains 19 residues. CDR3 DNA: TGTGCCAGCAGCTTGCCCCATCGACTAGCGGGCGGATACACCGGGGAGCTGTTTTTT. Translation gives CASSLPHRLAGGYTGELFF.

This chain links TRBV28 with TRBJ2-1, with TRBD2 matching 10 bases. There are 14 residues in the CDR3. CDR1 and CDR2 (germline): MDHEN, SYDVKM. Trimming cost V 8 bases and J 6 bases; bases outside gene matches: 7. For the CDR3, the DNA is TGTGCCAGCGGGGGGGGACTAGCGCCCAATGAGCAGTTCTTC. Translation: CASGGGLAPNEQFF.

The gene calls are TRBV5-8 and TRBJ1-1; D ambiguous. Looked up from germline, CDR1 is SGHTS and CDR2 is YDEGEE. V was cut by 1 base and J by 4 bases, with 14 bases left in between. The CDR3 consists of 15 residues. CDR3 nucleotides: TGTGCCAGCAGCTTGTGCCTCCCTCGGGGCACTGAAGCTTTCTTT. It yields the protein CASSLCLPRGTEAFF.

J is TRBJ2-1 and V is TRBV7-9, with D perhaps TRBD2 (5 bases). V lost 5 bases and J lost 5, with 16 bases in between. The CDR3 is 15 amino acids. Germline CDR1 SEHNR, CDR2 FQNEAQ (reference sequence). The CDR3 reads CASSPQVSAHNEQFF. Here the CDR3 DNA reads TGTGCCAGCAGCCCTCAGGTTAGCGCTCACAATGAGCAGTTCTTC.

The chain couples TRBV2 to TRBJ2-5, with D possibly TRBD2 on 7 matching bases. Germline V gene data show CDR1 as SNHLY and CDR2 as FYNNEI. The CDR3 extends over 14 amino acids. The V gene lost 3 bases and the J gene lost 5 bases, with 13 bases spanning the gap. The CDR3 region has the DNA TGTGCCAGCAGTGAGGAGGGGGGGCTGGAGACCCAGTACTTC. Protein: CASSEEGGLETQYF.

This clone has just a few counts. The chain recombines TRBV6-1 with TRBJ2-3; 11 nucleotides align to TRBD2. J gave up 1 base and V 4 bases, and 1 base lay outside the gene matches. Germline V CDR1 and CDR2: MNHNS, SASEGT. The CDR3 is 15 amino acids. CDR3 residues: CASSVLAGGTDTQYF. CDR3 coding DNA: TGTGCCAGCAGTGTACTAGCGGGAGGCACAGATACGCAGTATTTT.

This chain joins TRBV11-3 and TRBJ2-7; the match to TRBD2 covers 8 bases. With 5 bases clipped from V and 6 bases from J, the junction kept 9 bases outside the gene matches. Germline V gene data show CDR1 as SGHNT and CDR2 as YENEEA. The CDR3 has 14 residues. CDR3 bases: TGTGCCAGCAGCCAAACCGGGACTAGAGGCGAGCAGTACTTC. This sequence encodes CASSQTGTRGEQYF. The whole variable domain, remainder taken from reference TRBV11-3 and TRBJ2-7, is EAGVVQSPRYKIIEKKQPVAFWCNPISGHNTLYWYLQNLGQGPELLIRYENEEAVDDSQLPKDRFSAERLKGVDSTLKIQPAELGDSAVYLCASSQTGTRGEQYFGPGTRLTVT.

V and J are TRBV4-1 and TRBJ2-1; TRBD2 aligns across 8 bases. Trimming cost V 0 bases and J 10 bases; bases outside gene matches: 17. This CDR3 is 18 amino acids long. The V gene's germline CDR1 is MGHRA and CDR2 YSYEKL. The CDR3 here is CASSQEVVAGGHPGEQFF. The DNA for the CDR3 is TGCGCCAGCAGCCAAGAGGTCGTTGCGGGAGGCCACCCTGGGGAGCAGTTCTTC.

The V and J genes are TRBV5-6 and TRBJ2-3; 14 bases line up with TRBD2. The CDR3 has 17 amino acids. Trimming took 4 bases from V and 2 from J; bases not matched to a gene: 6. Per germline, CDR1 SGHDT and CDR2 YYEEEE. The CDR3: CASSPGLAGEHTDTQYF. DNA of the CDR3: TGTGCCAGCAGCCCGGGACTAGCGGGAGAGCACACAGATACGCAGTATTTT.

The chain's CDR3 is CATTGTGRETQYF. CDR3 sequence (DNA): TGTGCCACCACCGGGACAGGCCGAGAGACCCAGTACTTC. The chain couples TRBV11-2 to TRBJ2-5; 8 nucleotides agree with TRBD1. CDR1 and CDR2 from the germline V gene are SGHAT and FQNNGV. The CDR3 runs to 13 residues. V lost 10 bases, J lost 4 bases, and 8 bases stayed unmatched.

The chain has TRBV28 and TRBJ1-1; no firm D call. Germline CDR1 and CDR2: MDHEN and SYDVKM. The ends were cut back, 6 bases at V and 4 bases at J, with 6 bases in the middle. This CDR3 is built from 11 residues. CDR3 amino acids: CASRTPTEAFF. The CDR3 DNA sequence: TGTGCCAGCAGGACTCCCACTGAAGCTTTCTTT.

This sequence joins TRBV6-5 and TRBJ1-2; possible D gene TRBD1, 6 bases. This CDR3 comprises 13 residues. CDR1 and CDR2 from the germline V gene are MNHEY and SVGAGI. Trimming cost V 2 bases and J 4 bases, with 8 bases left between them. The CDR3 loop reads CASSYGTTYGYTF. Written as DNA, the CDR3 is TGTGCCAGCAGTTACGGGACAACCTATGGCTACACCTTC.

V usage is TRBV2 and J usage is TRBJ2-3; D is uncertain. V dropped 2 bases and J dropped 7 bases, with 13 bases sitting between them. This CDR3 is built from 14 residues. Germline V gene data show CDR1 as SNHLY and CDR2 as FYNNEI. CDR3 sequence reads: CASSESRSGYTQYF. The DNA of the CDR3 is TGTGCCAGCAGTGAATCGAGGTCTGGCTATACGCAGTATTTT.

The gene calls are TRBV18 and TRBJ2-5; TRBD1 matches 8 bases. Germline V gene lookup returns CDR1 KGHSH and CDR2 LQKENI. The CDR3 length is 15 residues. J was trimmed by 5 bases and V by 6 bases; bases with no gene match: 11. The CDR3 here is CASSPAQGAWETQYF. DNA for the CDR3: TGTGCCAGCTCTCCCGCGCAGGGGGCCTGGGAGACCCAGTACTTC.

The chain couples TRBV5-1 to TRBJ2-3, with 10 bases identical to TRBD2. The CDR3 totals 17 residues. Trimming removed 0 bases from V and 3 bases from J; junction bases left unmatched: 7. Germline V lookup: CDR1 SGHRS, CDR2 YFSETQ. The DNA for the CDR3 is TGCGCCAGCAGCTTGGTATCTAGCGGGAGTAGGACAGATACGCAGTATTTT. This translates into CASSLVSSGSRTDTQYF.

The genes are TRBV11-2 and TRBJ2-7; a possible D gene is TRBD2 (7 bases). V was clipped by 0 bases and J by 3 bases, with 12 bases between them. The V gene's germline CDR1 is SGHAT and CDR2 FQNNGV. The CDR3 has 15 residues. Written as DNA, the CDR3 is TGTGCCAGCAGCTTAGAAGGCGGGGGCCTCTACGAGCAGTACTTC. It encodes CASSLEGGGLYEQYF.

The CDR3: CAISAPNSGRADEQFF. In DNA form, the CDR3 reads TGTGCCATCAGCGCTCCTAATAGCGGGAGGGCCGATGAGCAGTTCTTC. The rearrangement uses TRBV10-3 and TRBJ2-1, with 11 bases matching TRBD2. CDR1 is ENHRY and CDR2 is SYGVKD in the germline V gene. CDR3 length: 16 residues. The J segment lost 8 bases and the V segment lost 6 bases, leaving 12 bases of the junction unmatched.

This clone was counted only a few times. The chain combines TRBV10-1 with TRBJ2-2; D remains unclear. Between the trimmed V and J ends, which lost 5 bases and 3 bases, there was a span of 7 bases. Germline loops: CDR1 WNHNN, CDR2 SYGVQD (reference sequence). CDR3 length: 13 amino acids. The CDR3 spells CASSSGYTGELFF. CDR3 bases: TGCGCCAGCAGTTCGGGTTACACCGGGGAGCTGTTTTTT.

The rearrangement uses TRBV6-5 and TRBJ1-5, with D unresolved. The CDR3 has 14 residues. CDR1 MNHEY and CDR2 SVGAGI come from the germline V gene. Trimming left V 3 bases short and J 2 bases short, with 8 bases between. The CDR3 region is CASSYRQGNQPQHF. In DNA, the CDR3 is TGTGCCAGCAGTTATCGTCAGGGCAATCAGCCCCAGCATTTT.

This chain uses TRBV10-3 with TRBJ1-2; perhaps TRBD1 as D (6 bases). CDR3 length: 13 residues. Germline V gene lookup returns CDR1 ENHRY and CDR2 SYGVKD. The V and J ends lost 8 bases and 1 base respectively, with 11 bases between them. CDR3 region: CAIRTDNNYGYTF. CDR3 DNA sequence: TGTGCCATCCGGACAGATAATAACTATGGCTACACCTTC.

This clone appeared a single time. The gene calls are TRBV18 and TRBJ2-2, with D tentatively TRBD1 (6 bases). Germline V gene sequence: CDR1 KGHSH, CDR2 LQKENI. The CDR3 spans 14 residues. Trimming pared 3 bases from V and 1 base from J, leaving 6 bases between. CDR3 in DNA: TGTGCCAGCTCACCGGACAGGAACACCGGGGAGCTGTTTTTT. Translation: CASSPDRNTGELFF.

The chain is built from TRBV2 and TRBJ2-3; possible D gene TRBD2, 5 bases. The CDR3 is made up of 15 amino acids. V was trimmed by 5 bases and J by 0 bases, leaving 12 bases between them. Looked up from germline, CDR1 is SNHLY and CDR2 is FYNNEI. The CDR3 region has the DNA TGTGCCAGCAGTCGTAGTGGGAGAAGCACAGATACGCAGTATTTT. It translates to CASSRSGRSTDTQYF.

The rearrangement links TRBV2 to TRBJ2-5, with TRBD1 identical over 7 bases. The CDR3 length is 16 residues. Germline trimming cut 4 bases from V and 3 bases from J; bases unmatched to any gene: 11. Germline CDR1 is SNHLY and CDR2 is FYNNEI. The CDR3 protein is CASSGLWVTGEETQYF. CDR3 nucleotide sequence: TGTGCCAGCAGTGGTTTGTGGGTTACAGGGGAAGAGACCCAGTACTTC.

This rearrangement joins TRBV29-1 to TRBJ2-1, with TRBD2 matching 11 bases. Germline V CDR1 and CDR2: SQVTM, ANQGSEA. CDR3 size: 18 residues. V shed 7 bases and J 1 base; nucleotides not matched to a gene: 15. The CDR3 is CSAIESGTSGLSYNEQFF. The CDR3 DNA follows: TGCAGCGCCATAGAATCCGGGACTAGCGGCTTATCCTACAATGAGCAGTTCTTC.

This chain connects TRBV28 to TRBJ1-1, with 7 nucleotides matching TRBD1. The CDR3 runs 14 residues. V shed 2 bases and J 1 base; nucleotides not matched to a gene: 1. Per the germline V gene, CDR1 is MDHEN and CDR2 is SYDVKM. This chain's CDR3 is CASSLGQANTEAFF. The CDR3 nucleotides read TGTGCCAGCAGTTTAGGACAGGCGAACACTGAAGCTTTCTTT. Drawing the rest from reference TRBV28 and TRBJ1-1, the complete variable domain is DVKVTQSSRYLVKRTGEKVFLECVQDMDHENMFWYRQDPGLGLRLIYFSYDVKMKEKGDIPEGYSVSREKKERFSLILESASTNQTSMYLCASSLGQANTEAFFGQGTRLTVV.

The chain couples TRBV7-3 to TRBJ2-1, with D hard to call. The germline V gene encodes CDR1 SGHTA and CDR2 FQGTGA. The CDR3 consists of 13 residues. V was pared by 2 bases and J by 7 bases, with 9 bases between. The CDR3 nucleotides read TGTGCCAGCAGCTTAGATGCGAGGAATGAGCAGTTCTTC. Residues: CASSLDARNEQFF.